Below, 32 T cell receptor beta chains from the same sample are listed, as sequenced in a study of blood T cell repertoires in COVID-19. Assay used: immunoSEQ multiplex PCR; TCRdb lists only in-frame clones, some missing. The data contain hundreds of thousands of clones, 70% to 90% of them singletons. The sample consisted of PBMCs or T cells enriched from blood (not recorded which). The receptors were gathered from a man aged 25-40 years who had recovered from COVID-19.

The chain is built from TRBV28 and TRBJ2-1; 8 positions match TRBD2. J was trimmed by 7 bases and V by 6 bases; bases with no gene match: 14. CDR3 length: 16 residues. The germline gives CDR1 MDHEN, CDR2 SYDVKM. CDR3 residues: CASSPPGGGRKNEQFF. CDR3 DNA sequence: TGTGCCAGCAGCCCACCGGGGGGGGGACGGAAGAATGAGCAGTTCTTC.

This chain connects TRBV7-2 to TRBJ1-2; no definite D call. The CDR3 has 14 residues. Deletions cut 1 base from V and 8 bases from J, with 14 bases between. CDR1 and CDR2 from the germline V gene are SGHTA and FQGNSA. CDR3 nucleotides: TGTGCCAGCAGCTTAGAAGCAGGCGCTCCAGGCTACACCTTC. Amino acids: CASSLEAGAPGYTF.

This clone was recorded only once. The rearrangement joins TRBV6-4 to TRBJ1-1, with unresolved D. This CDR3 has 18 amino acids. Deletions cut 4 bases from V and 0 bases from J, with 21 bases between. The germline V gene encodes CDR1 MRHNA and CDR2 SNTAGT. The CDR3 spells CASSVRQGGRSMNTEAFF. In DNA, the CDR3 is TGTGCCAGCAGTGTACGGCAAGGCGGCAGATCCATGAACACTGAAGCTTTCTTT.

This clone was observed a single time. The chain is built from TRBV28 and TRBJ2-3, with TRBD2 identical over 7 bases. Trimming took 1 base from V and 9 from J; bases not matched to a gene: 4. The length of the CDR3 is 13 residues. Germline loops: CDR1 MDHEN, CDR2 SYDVKM. CDR3 sequence: CASSLSRGETQYF. DNA for the CDR3: TGTGCCAGCAGTTTATCTCGGGGGGAGACGCAGTATTTT.

The J gene is TRBJ2-1, the V gene TRBV18; a weak D match, TRBD2 (6 bases). V lost 1 base and J lost 6, with 16 bases in between. CDR3 length: 16 residues. Germline CDR1 and CDR2: KGHSH and LQKENI. CDR3 DNA: TGTGCCAGCTCACCACAAGTGGGACTCACCTCCAATGAGCAGTTCTTC. Translating it yields CASSPQVGLTSNEQFF.

The chain recombines TRBV9 with TRBJ2-3, with 8 bases aligning to TRBD1. In germline, CDR1 is SGDLS, CDR2 YYNGEE. Losses at the gene ends were 2 bases for V and 1 base for J; bases not matched to a gene: 3. The CDR3 contains 15 residues. The CDR3 DNA reads as TGTGCCAGCAGCGTTGACAGGGGTGGCACAGATACGCAGTATTTT. Protein sequence: CASSVDRGGTDTQYF.

This clone has only a few counts. This chain links TRBV20-1 with TRBJ1-5; TRBD1 matches at 7 bases. Losses at the gene ends were 3 bases for V and 10 bases for J; bases not matched to a gene: 15. This CDR3 comprises 15 residues. Per germline, CDR1 DFQATT and CDR2 SNEGSKA (reference sequence). Here the CDR3 reads CSASQAWTGEGPQHF. The CDR3 nucleotides read TGCAGTGCTAGTCAAGCCTGGACAGGAGAGGGACCCCAGCATTTT.

This chain uses TRBV3-1 (or the pseudogene TRBV3-2) with TRBJ1-2; weak D call: TRBD1 (5 bases). The V end lost 0 bases, the J end lost 2 bases, and 16 bases lay between the germline ends. Germline CDR1 is LGHDT and CDR2 is YNNKEL (reference sequence). CDR3 length equals 17 residues. The DNA for the CDR3 is TGTGCCAGCAGCCAAGAGGTGCCAGGGCGCCGGAACTATGGCTACACCTTC. This gives the protein CASSQEVPGRRNYGYTF.

DNA for the CDR3: TGTGCCAGCAGTTTCGGACTAGCGGGGTCACAAGAGACCCAGTACTTC. Translating gives CASSFGLAGSQETQYF. The V call is TRBV3-1 (or the pseudogene TRBV3-2), the J call TRBJ2-5; TRBD2 aligns across 12 bases. The CDR3 totals 16 residues. Germline CDR1 reads LGHDT; CDR2 reads YNNKEL (reference sequence). The J segment lost 2 bases and the V segment lost 6 bases, leaving 7 bases of the junction unmatched.

This sequence joins TRBV5-4 and TRBJ1-2; D is unclear. The CDR3 covers 13 residues. Looked up from germline, CDR1 is SGHNT and CDR2 is YYREEE (reference sequence). The V and J ends lost 0 bases and 8 bases respectively, with 11 bases between them. CDR3 region: CASSLVAAEGYTF. CDR3 bases: TGTGCCAGCAGCTTGGTTGCCGCAGAAGGCTACACCTTC.

The rearrangement links TRBV7-9 to TRBJ2-7; possible D gene TRBD2, 7 bases. V was clipped by 1 base and J by 7 bases, with 17 bases between them. The germline V gene has CDR1 SEHNR and CDR2 FQNEAQ (reference sequence). The CDR3 extends over 15 amino acids. CDR3 sequence (DNA): TGTGCCAGCAGCTTAGTGGGCGCGGGGGCGGGGGAGCAGTACTTC. It yields the protein CASSLVGAGAGEQYF.

The chain links TRBV7-4 to TRBJ2-1, with TRBD2 matching over 11 bases. The CDR3 extends over 15 amino acids. The ends lost 6 bases at V and 4 bases at J; junction bases unmatched: 5. Per germline, CDR1 SGHVT and CDR2 SQSDAQ. The CDR3 DNA is TGTGCCAGCAGAAAAACTAGCGGGAGTTACAATGAGCAGTTCTTC. Translated: CASRKTSGSYNEQFF.

This chain uses TRBV7-9 with TRBJ2-7; 7 nucleotides agree with TRBD1. The germline V gene has CDR1 SEHNR and CDR2 FQNEAQ (reference sequence). The CDR3 length is 15 residues. The junction had 7 bases not matched to a gene; V was cut back by 5 bases and J by 0 bases. CDR3 in DNA: TGTGCCAGCAGCCTCCGGACAGGCCCCTCCTACGAGCAGTACTTC. As protein: CASSLRTGPSYEQYF.

The chain recombines TRBV18 with TRBJ2-7; 8 nucleotides align to TRBD1. Trimming took 1 base from V and 4 from J; bases not matched to a gene: 6. Germline CDR1 KGHSH, CDR2 LQKENI. This CDR3 spans 15 amino acids. CDR3 DNA sequence: TGTGCCAGCTCACCACGGGCAGGGGGCACGTACGAGCAGTACTTC. Its protein product is CASSPRAGGTYEQYF.

V usage is TRBV24-1 and J usage is TRBJ2-3; D possibly corresponds to TRBD1 (5 bases). The CDR3 covers 14 residues. V lost 0 bases, J lost 4 bases, and 7 bases lay in between. Germline V lookup: CDR1 KGHDR, CDR2 SFDVKD. The CDR3 DNA sequence: TGTGCCACCAGTGATTTGCCCAGGGCAGATACGCAGTATTTT. Its translation: CATSDLPRADTQYF.

This chain links TRBV29-1 with TRBJ2-1; 9 nucleotides line up with TRBD1. The CDR3 is made up of 15 amino acids. J was trimmed by 3 bases and V by 4 bases; bases with no gene match: 7. Germline-derived CDR1 and CDR2 are SQVTM and ANQGSEA. The CDR3, as DNA: TGCAGCGTTGGGGGAAAGGGACAGGGCTACAATGAGCAGTTCTTC. Its translation: CSVGGKGQGYNEQFF.

Remarks on this clone: The same CDR3 can be traced to other DNA sequences in this sample. The V and J genes are TRBV6-5 and TRBJ1-1; D ambiguous. Germline-derived CDR1 and CDR2 are MNHEY and SVGAGI. With 6 bases removed from V and 5 bases from J, the gap between germline ends came to 10 bases. The CDR3 loop spans 12 amino acids. CDR3: CASSRVNTEAFF. The DNA of the CDR3 is TGTGCCAGCAGCCGCGTAAATACTGAAGCTTTCTTT.

The rearrangement uses TRBV7-2 and TRBJ2-7; D is ambiguous. The CDR3 is 14 amino acids. Germline V lookup: CDR1 SGHTA, CDR2 FQGNSA. Trimming took 1 base from V and 3 from J, leaving 10 bases between them. CDR3 sequence: CASSLGQDIYEQYF. CDR3 coding DNA: TGTGCCAGCAGCTTAGGGCAGGATATCTACGAGCAGTACTTC.

This chain links TRBV24-1 with TRBJ1-2, with 7 bases identical to TRBD1. V gave up 2 bases and J gave up 7 bases; unmatched junction bases: 9. CDR3 length: 15 amino acids. In germline, CDR1 is KGHDR, CDR2 SFDVKD. The CDR3 loop is CATSDSRQGFRGYTF. The CDR3 nucleotides are TGTGCCACCAGTGATTCCCGACAGGGCTTTCGTGGCTACACCTTC.

The table lists this clone with a few counts. J is TRBJ2-2 and V is TRBV14; 7 bases map to TRBD2. CDR3 length equals 17 residues. CDR1 and CDR2 (germline): SGHDN, FVKESK. With V trimmed by 4 bases and J by 7 bases, 15 bases remained unmatched. The CDR3, as DNA: TGTGCCAGCAGCCCTTACCTGGGGAGGGGCGGACACGGGGAGCTGTTTTTT. It is translated as CASSPYLGRGGHGELFF.

The genes are TRBV9 and TRBJ2-7, with a tentative D call TRBD2 (5 bases). The CDR3 consists of 15 residues. Germline V CDR1 and CDR2: SGDLS, YYNGEE. V was trimmed by 3 bases and J by 0 bases, leaving 13 bases between them. The CDR3 DNA reads as TGTGCCAGCAGCGCGGACTTTTATAGCTCCTACGAGCAGTACTTC. This encodes CASSADFYSSYEQYF.

The chain couples TRBV19 to TRBJ2-2; D uncertain. Trimming cost V 0 bases and J 3 bases, with 11 bases left between them. This CDR3 comprises 16 residues. Per germline, CDR1 LNHDA and CDR2 SQIVND (reference sequence). The CDR3: CASSIDPGLYTGELFF. In nucleotides, the CDR3 is TGTGCCAGTAGTATAGATCCGGGTCTCTACACCGGGGAGCTGTTTTTT.

The table lists this clone with a count of one. The chain uses TRBV5-4 and TRBJ2-4; D is possibly TRBD1 (5 bases). Germline assignment: CDR1 SGHNT and CDR2 YYREEE (reference sequence). The germline V and J ends were trimmed by 1 base and 15 bases, with 14 bases remaining between them. The CDR3 spans 12 residues. For the CDR3, the DNA is TGTGCCAGCAGCTTGAGTACAGGTACATTGTACTTC. It specifies CASSLSTGTLYF.

This sequence joins TRBV29-1 and TRBJ2-7; 13 positions agree with TRBD2. Germline-derived CDR1 and CDR2 are SQVTM and ANQGSEA. The CDR3 has 14 amino acids. V gave up 4 bases and J gave up 5 bases; unmatched junction bases: 5. The CDR3 DNA is TGCAGCGTTGGTTGGACTAGCGGGAGCCACGAGCAGTACTTC. Protein product: CSVGWTSGSHEQYF.

The genes are TRBV6-5 and TRBJ2-5; 10 bases align to TRBD2. The CDR3 contains 14 residues. From germline, CDR1 is MNHEY and CDR2 SVGAGI. The V segment lost 7 bases and the J segment 4 bases; nucleotides outside the gene matches: 6. The CDR3 coding sequence is TGTGCCAGCACCCGAGCGGGGGGGCGAGAGACCCAGTACTTC. This codes for CASTRAGGRETQYF.

The J gene is TRBJ1-1, the V gene TRBV19; 9 nucleotides line up with TRBD1. Germline assignment: CDR1 LNHDA and CDR2 SQIVND (reference sequence). V gave up 6 bases and J gave up 3 bases; unmatched junction bases: 11. The CDR3 runs 16 residues. CDR3 sequence: CASSNTGQGLHTEAFF. The CDR3 DNA sequence: TGTGCCAGTAGCAACACGGGACAGGGACTTCACACTGAAGCTTTCTTT.

J is TRBJ1-4 and V is TRBV29-1; the match to TRBD1 covers 8 bases. V gave up 7 bases and J gave up 0 bases; unmatched junction bases: 13. The CDR3 runs to 17 residues. Germline V gene lookup returns CDR1 SQVTM and CDR2 ANQGSEA. The CDR3 nucleotides are TGCAGCGCCAGAACCGGGACAGGAGCTTCAACTAATGAAAAACTGTTTTTT. Its protein product is CSARTGTGASTNEKLFF.

The chain carries TRBV4-1 and TRBJ2-5; D unresolved. The CDR3 is 15 residues long. Germline loops: CDR1 MGHRA, CDR2 YSYEKL. Between the trimmed V and J ends, which lost 0 bases and 7 bases, there was a span of 15 bases. The CDR3 DNA reads TGCGCCAGCAGCCAAGACGGGTCACTTGTGAGGACCCAGTACTTC. Its protein product is CASSQDGSLVRTQYF.

V usage is TRBV19 and J usage is TRBJ2-7; 8 bases agree with TRBD2. Germline CDR1 LNHDA, CDR2 SQIVND (reference sequence). The CDR3 contains 15 residues. J lost 0 bases, V lost 5 bases, and 6 bases had no gene match. CDR3 sequence (DNA): TGTGCCAGTAGTCCTACGGCGGGAGGCTCCTACGAGCAGTACTTC. Translated: CASSPTAGGSYEQYF.

The count of this clone is one. V gene TRBV7-9 combines with J gene TRBJ2-3; D gene ambiguous. CDR3 length: 15 residues. CDR1 is SEHNR and CDR2 is FQNEAQ in the germline V gene (reference sequence). The V gene lost 6 bases and the J gene lost 0 bases, with 13 bases spanning the gap. CDR3 loop: CASSRPTTSTDTQYF. CDR3 DNA: TGTGCCAGCAGTCGTCCTACGACTAGCACAGATACGCAGTATTTT.

The sample holds one count of this clone. The V and J genes are TRBV4-2 and TRBJ2-5; TRBD2 agrees at 7 bases. The CDR3 contains 16 residues. The V and J ends lost 0 bases and 5 bases, in that order; junction bases with no gene match: 9. CDR1 LGHNA and CDR2 YNFKEQ come from the germline V gene. The CDR3 coding sequence is TGTGCCAGCAGCCAAGAGAGGGGAGGGAAGGGGGAGACCCAGTACTTC. Translation: CASSQERGGKGETQYF.

This chain joins TRBV12-3 or TRBV12-4 and TRBJ2-2; D remains unclear. The CDR3 is made up of 12 amino acids. V gave up 3 bases and J gave up 6 bases, with 5 bases separating them. The CDR3 reads CASSLAPGELFF. CDR3 DNA sequence: TGTGCCAGCAGTTTGGCCCCCGGGGAGCTGTTTTTT.